The TCR beta chain under discussion was sequenced for a study of blood T cell repertoires in COVID-19. Turning to the study itself: Spain, Italy and the United States supplied samples that represented acute and convalescent COVID-19.

Libraries were prepared by immunoSEQ multiplex PCR; TCRdb keeps only in-frame clonotypes and omits some of them. The sample consists of about 340,000 clones, more than 85% of them appearing once. Participants came from some 23 US areas, aged roughly 18 to 95 years. The specimen sequenced was PBMCs or T cells enriched from blood (not recorded which). This clonotype originated in a woman aged 25 to 39 who had recovered from COVID-19.

The CDR3 sequence is CASSYDQSGSYEQYF. The CDR3 bases are TGTGCCAGCAGTTACGATCAGAGCGGTTCCTACGAGCAGTACTTC. V and J are TRBV6-2 or TRBV6-3 and TRBJ2-7, with D perhaps TRBD2 (5 bases). This CDR3 is 15 amino acids long. V was clipped by 2 bases and J by 1 base, with 12 bases between them. The germline CDR1 and CDR2 sequences are MNHEY and SVGEGT.